The clone carrying this T cell receptor (beta chain) came up a few times. The CDR3 has 9 amino acids. V was pared by 11 bases and J by 3 bases, with 5 bases between. Germline V gives CDR1 LNHNV, CDR2 YYDKDF (reference sequence). Scientists amplified the TCR beta CDR3 regions from RNA transcripts. HTBI-primed RT-PCR formed the first round, and a multiplex PCR formed the second. TCRdb analysed the multiplex PCR reads with MiXCR anew, one entry per CDR3 protein. The sample carries 500,000 to 700,000 distinct CDR3 sequences, about 40% recorded once. This record comes from a study of Graves' ophthalmopathy and Graves' hyperthyroidism.

The receptor comes from an adult man with Graves' hyperthyroidism. This rearrangement joins TRBV15 to TRBJ2-7; D is ambiguous. Material for sequencing was peripheral blood or thyroid tissue (not recorded which). The CDR3 loop reads CAQNYEQYF. The CDR3 region has the DNA TGTGCCCAGAACTACGAGCAGTACTTC.